Following are 32 T cell receptor beta chains from one sample sequenced in a study of regulatory T cells in long-lasting Graves disease. With iRepertoire HTBI primers and Arm-PCR of CDR3 regions, TCR beta libraries were built. One entry per CDR3 protein, called by TCRdb with MiXCR from the multiplex PCR reads. The sample has about 400,000 distinct CDR3 sequences, more than 20% seen once; the top ten hold about a fifth. Time point reported: persistent/refractory GD, antithyroid drugs over 5 years with positive TRAb. PBMC RNA served as the TCR library source. The material sequenced was peripheral blood mononuclear cells (PBMCs), taken when the disease was refractory, from a patient treated with antithyroid drugs. The receptors here all came from a female donor with Graves disease.

This clonotype was found a few times. The rearrangement joins TRBV27 to TRBJ1-1, with TRBD1 as a possible D gene (5 bases). The CDR3 length is 13 residues. CDR1 and CDR2 from the germline V gene are MNHEY and SMNVEV (reference sequence). V was pared by 4 bases and J by 7 bases, with 13 bases between. The CDR3 nucleotides are TGTGCCAGCAGTTCTTGGGGGTTGGGTGAAGCTTTCTTT. It codes for CASSSWGLGEAFF.

The CDR3 DNA is TGTGCCAGCAGCGTCTCGCCGGGACTAGCTCAAAGACCGGAGACCCAGTACTTC. Its translation: CASSVSPGLAQRPETQYF. The genes are TRBV9 and TRBJ2-5, with TRBD2 matching over 9 bases. The V gene's germline CDR1 is SGDLS and CDR2 YYNGEE. CDR3 length: 18 amino acids. V lost 2 bases to trimming and J lost 5 bases; unmatched junction nucleotides: 16.

The sample holds one count of this clonotype. The V gene is TRBV4-3, the J gene TRBJ2-5; D is unresolved. Trimming stripped 4 bases from V and 0 bases from J, with 12 bases between. This CDR3 has 15 amino acids. The germline gives CDR1 LGHNA, CDR2 YSLEER. The CDR3 sequence: CASSPGPFNQETQYF. The DNA of the CDR3 is TGCGCCAGCAGCCCCGGACCGTTCAACCAAGAGACCCAGTACTTC.

In its sample, this clonotype was seen a few times. This chain joins TRBV7-2 and TRBJ2-7, with D uncertain. The CDR3 is made up of 13 amino acids. Germline V CDR1 and CDR2: SGHTA, FQGNSA. V gave up 0 bases and J gave up 10 bases, with 13 bases separating them. CDR3 region: CASSLAFSLTQYF. CDR3 sequence (DNA): TGTGCCAGCAGCTTAGCTTTCTCGCTAACCCAGTACTTC.

There are many counts of this clonotype. V is TRBV11-3 and J is TRBJ1-1; possibly TRBD1 for D (6 bases). The CDR3 length is 19 residues. V was clipped by 0 bases and J by 0 bases, with 20 bases between them. CDR1 SGHNT and CDR2 YENEEA come from the germline V gene. The CDR3: CASSLDEGQRLSMNTEAFF. CDR3 bases: TGTGCCAGCAGCTTAGACGAAGGACAGAGACTTTCAATGAACACTGAAGCTTTCTTT.

In its sample, this clonotype was seen a few times. V and J are TRBV28 and TRBJ2-2; D is perhaps TRBD1 or TRBD2 (5 bases each). The CDR3 length is 16 residues. CDR1 and CDR2 from the germline V gene are MDHEN and SYDVKM. The chain's CDR3 is CVTSGASPINPGELFF. The CDR3 nucleotides are TGTGTCACCTCTGGGGCTAGCCCTATAAACCCAGGGGAGCTGTTTTTT.

The gene calls are TRBV11-2 and TRBJ2-3; possible D gene TRBD2, 6 bases. Germline assignment: CDR1 SGHAT and CDR2 FQNNGV. The CDR3 loop spans 16 amino acids. Trimming took off 3 bases at V and 4 bases at J, with 17 bases between the two ends. The CDR3 region has the DNA TGTGCCAGCAGCTTTTGGCAGGAGGGCCCTTCAGATACGCAGTATTTT. Translation: CASSFWQEGPSDTQYF. Full variable domain (remainder filled in from reference TRBV11-2 and TRBJ2-3): EAGVAQSPRYKIIEKRQSVAFWCNPISGHATLYWYQQILGQGPKLLIQFQNNGVVDDSQLPKDRFSAERLKGVDSTLKIQPAKLEDSAVYLCASSFWQEGPSDTQYFGPGTRLTVL.

This clonotype was detected only a few times. This sequence joins TRBV6-4 and TRBJ2-2; D is ambiguous. This CDR3 is 13 amino acids long. Germline CDR1 reads MRHNA; CDR2 reads SNTAGT. V was clipped by 8 bases and J by 10 bases, with 17 bases between them. CDR3 DNA sequence: TGTGCCAGCGACTCCGCGGCCGAGGAGGAGCTGTTTTTT. Translated, it gives CASDSAAEEELFF.

Worth noting for this clonotype: Germline is not matched at one junction end, which may reflect a read error. The V call is TRBV7-2, the J call TRBJ2-6; 7 bases are a match to TRBD1. This CDR3 has 15 residues. Germline V gene sequence: CDR1 SGHTA, CDR2 FQGNSA. In nucleotides, the CDR3 is TGTGCCAGCAGCGCCCGGACAGGAGGTGCCAGCGTCCTGACTTTC. This encodes CASSARTGGASVLTF.

This clonotype was counted many times. V is TRBV19 and J is TRBJ1-2; TRBD1 matches at 7 bases. Looked up from germline, CDR1 is LNHDA and CDR2 is SQIVND (reference sequence). The CDR3 runs 16 residues. The V and J ends lost 5 bases and 5 bases, in that order; junction bases with no gene match: 14. The CDR3 coding sequence is TGTGCCAGTAGTTGGACAGGAGTAAAGTCCCCGTATGGCTACACCTTC. Translated: CASSWTGVKSPYGYTF. Full variable domain (remainder filled in from reference TRBV19 and TRBJ1-2): DGGITQSPKYLFRKEGQNVTLSCEQNLNHDAMYWYRQDPGQGLRLIYYSQIVNDFQKGDIAEGYSVSREKKESFPLTVTSAQKNPTAFYLCASSWTGVKSPYGYTFGSGTRLTVV.

This clonotype was seen ten or more times. The chain recombines TRBV12-3 or TRBV12-4 with TRBJ1-6; D remains unclear. With 7 bases removed from V and 4 bases from J, the gap between germline ends came to 11 bases. The CDR3 length is 14 residues. CDR3 bases: TGTGCCAGCACCTTAGAACTGTATAATTCACCCCTCCACTTT. Translated: CASTLELYNSPLHF.

A word on this clonotype: A much larger clonotype is one base distant, so this may be a read error. J is TRBJ1-2 and V is TRBV3-1, with TRBD1 as a possible D gene (6 bases). The germline V gene encodes CDR1 LGHDT and CDR2 YNNKEL (reference sequence). The CDR3 sequence is 15 residues long. The germline V and J ends were trimmed by 0 bases and 7 bases, with 15 bases remaining between them. CDR3 amino acids: CASSQETGWAPGYTF. The CDR3, as DNA: TGTGCCAGCAGCCAAGAGACAGGTTGGGCCCCTGGCTACACCTTC. The full variable domain, with the rest looked up from reference TRBV3-1 and TRBJ1-2, is DTAVSQTPKYLVTQMGNDKSIKCEQNLGHDTMYWYKQDSKKFLKIMFSYNNKELIINETVPNRFSPKSPDKAHLNLHINSLELGDSAVYFCASSQETGWAPGYTFGSGTRLTVV.

At least ten counts were recorded for this clonotype. This chain joins TRBV20-1 and TRBJ2-5, with 8 nucleotides matching TRBD1. The germline V gene has CDR1 DFQATT and CDR2 SNEGSKA (reference sequence). The CDR3 extends over 15 amino acids. Trimming removed 0 bases from V and 4 bases from J; junction bases left unmatched: 7. The CDR3 DNA sequence: TGCAGTGCTAGAGATTACAGGGGGTATGGAGAGACCCAGTACTTC. Residues: CSARDYRGYGETQYF.

This clonotype has at least ten counts. The rearrangement uses TRBV3-2 and TRBJ2-7; the D segment call TRBD1 is taken from the table without a DNA check. TRBV3-2 has pseudogene status. This CDR3 is built from 14 residues. The CDR3 DNA is TGTGCCAGCAGCCGCCTACCTGGGGGCACGAAGCAGTACTTC. Its translation is CASSRLPGGTKQYF.

The V and J genes are TRBV3-1 and TRBJ1-2, with 8 positions matching TRBD1. V lost 0 bases to trimming and J lost 0 bases; unmatched junction nucleotides: 9. CDR1 is LGHDT and CDR2 is YNNKEL in the germline V gene (reference sequence). This CDR3 contains 18 residues. CDR3 protein: CASSQDPAQGASNYGYTF. CDR3 sequence (DNA): TGTGCCAGCAGCCAAGATCCGGCTCAGGGGGCTTCTAACTATGGCTACACCTTC.

The rearrangement uses TRBV15 and TRBJ2-3, with 9 bases matching TRBD1. CDR1 is LNHNV and CDR2 is YYDKDF in the germline V gene (reference sequence). This CDR3 spans 13 amino acids. V shed 3 bases, J shed 5 bases, and the junction held 0 bases outside the gene matches. Here the CDR3 DNA reads TGTGCCACCAGCAGGGACAGGGGAGATACGCAGTATTTT. This gives the protein CATSRDRGDTQYF.

This clonotype was counted a few times. This sequence joins TRBV7-9 and TRBJ2-7; TRBD2 is a possible D gene (5 bases). V was pared by 3 bases and J by 0 bases, with 9 bases between. The V gene's germline CDR1 is SEHNR and CDR2 FQNEAQ (reference sequence). The CDR3 runs 14 residues. CDR3: CASSFRGPSYEQYF. The CDR3 nucleotides read TGTGCCAGCAGCTTCCGGGGTCCCTCCTACGAGCAGTACTTC.

This clonotype was detected ten times or more. The rearrangement joins TRBV6-1 to TRBJ2-5; 11 positions match TRBD2. The length of the CDR3 is 14 residues. The germline V gene encodes CDR1 MNHNS and CDR2 SASEGT. Losses at the gene ends were 10 bases for V and 1 base for J; bases not matched to a gene: 5. The CDR3 region is CATGSGRAQETQYF. The CDR3 coding sequence is TGTGCCACCGGTAGCGGGAGGGCCCAAGAGACCCAGTACTTC.

J is TRBJ1-3 and V is TRBV7-2, with a possible D match to TRBD1 (5 bases). This CDR3 is 14 amino acids long. The germline V gene has CDR1 SGHTA and CDR2 FQGNSA. V was trimmed by 5 bases and J by 0 bases, leaving 8 bases between them. CDR3 DNA sequence: TGTGCCAGCAGCGCAGGGATCTCTGGAAACACCATATATTTT. This gives the protein CASSAGISGNTIYF.

The J gene is TRBJ1-5, the V gene TRBV19, with a tentative D call TRBD1 (5 bases). The CDR3 runs 15 residues. The V and J ends lost 10 bases and 11 bases respectively, with 27 bases between them. Germline CDR1 and CDR2: LNHDA and SQIVND (reference sequence). The CDR3 protein is CATMQGGAGNFAQHF. The CDR3 DNA is TGTGCCACTATGCAAGGAGGGGCGGGAAATTTTGCCCAGCATTTT.

This clonotype has a handful of counts. This chain connects TRBV9 to TRBJ1-4; 7 bases are shared with TRBD1. Unmatched junction bases numbered 5, after V lost 3 bases and J lost 3 bases. Germline CDR1 and CDR2: SGDLS and YYNGEE. This CDR3 is 15 amino acids long. This chain's CDR3 is CASSAPGQSNEKLFF. The CDR3 DNA is TGTGCCAGCAGCGCTCCGGGACAGTCTAATGAAAAACTGTTTTTT.

The chain carries TRBV29-1 and TRBJ2-7; tentative D call: TRBD1 (6 bases). V dropped 4 bases and J dropped 4 bases, with 17 bases sitting between them. The length of the CDR3 is 14 residues. The germline V gene encodes CDR1 SQVTM and CDR2 ANQGSEA. Here the CDR3 reads CSVVPGDARYEQYF. Written as DNA, the CDR3 is TGCAGCGTTGTTCCAGGGGACGCCCGGTACGAGCAGTACTTC.

The chain joins TRBV6-5 to TRBJ2-7, with 9 nucleotides matching TRBD2. V lost 0 bases to trimming and J lost 6 bases; unmatched junction nucleotides: 6. CDR1 and CDR2 (germline): MNHEY, SVGAGI. This CDR3 contains 15 residues. The CDR3 is CASSYSGGRAAEQYF. The CDR3, as DNA: TGTGCCAGCAGTTACTCGGGCGGGAGGGCCGCCGAGCAGTACTTC.

The V call is TRBV6-5, the J call TRBJ2-7; maybe TRBD1 (5 bases). CDR1 is MNHEY, CDR2 SVGAGI, per germline. The CDR3 has 14 residues. V gave up 3 bases and J gave up 2 bases, with 11 bases separating them. DNA of the CDR3: TGTGCCAGCAGTTATTTTACAGGTACCTACGAGCAGTACTTC. Its protein is CASSYFTGTYEQYF.

This clonotype was counted at least ten times. The CDR3 loop is CSARRAESYEQYF. DNA for the CDR3: TGCAGTGCTAGGAGGGCGGAGAGCTACGAGCAGTACTTC. V gene TRBV20-1 combines with J gene TRBJ2-7; D possibly corresponds to TRBD2 (5 bases). CDR1 and CDR2 from the germline V gene are DFQATT and SNEGSKA (reference sequence). The length of the CDR3 is 13 residues. Trimming cost V 3 bases and J 3 bases, with 12 bases left between them.

This clonotype was recorded a few times. The chain uses TRBV6-1 and TRBJ2-2; 7 bases map to TRBD1. Losses at the gene ends were 7 bases for V and 5 bases for J; bases not matched to a gene: 7. Germline loops: CDR1 MNHNS, CDR2 SASEGT. The CDR3 has 14 residues. CDR3 sequence reads: CASTAGTVTGELFF. In nucleotides, the CDR3 is TGTGCCAGCACGGCCGGGACAGTAACCGGGGAGCTGTTTTTT.

This clonotype was recorded at least ten times. The rearrangement links TRBV18 to TRBJ2-7, with 11 bases identical to TRBD1. The CDR3 is made up of 14 amino acids. Per the germline V gene, CDR1 is KGHSH and CDR2 is LQKENI. The junction had 3 bases not matched to a gene; V was cut back by 2 bases and J by 6 bases. The CDR3 DNA sequence: TGTGCCAGCTCACCAGGGGACAGGGGGACCGAGCAGTACTTC. Residues: CASSPGDRGTEQYF.

This clonotype has at least ten counts. This rearrangement joins TRBV6-1 to TRBJ2-7; the match to TRBD2 covers 9 bases. The CDR3 length is 14 residues. Germline CDR1 MNHNS, CDR2 SASEGT. The J segment lost 0 bases and the V segment lost 6 bases, leaving 3 bases of the junction unmatched. Written as DNA, the CDR3 is TGTGCCAGCAGCAGACTAGCGGTCTCCTACGAGCAGTACTTC. It translates to CASSRLAVSYEQYF.

There are a few counts of this clonotype. The genes are TRBV9 and TRBJ1-1, with D uncertain. Between the trimmed V and J ends, which lost 4 bases and 1 base, there was a span of 11 bases. The CDR3 spans 14 residues. Germline V lookup: CDR1 SGDLS, CDR2 YYNGEE. CDR3 protein: CASSQSTGNTEAFF. The CDR3 DNA sequence: TGTGCCAGCAGCCAATCGACCGGGAACACTGAAGCTTTCTTT.

This clonotype was picked up a small number of times. A junction end diverges from the germline sequence, so it may reflect a read error. The rearrangement uses TRBV27 and TRBJ1-1; tentatively, D is TRBD1 (5 bases). The length of the CDR3 is 13 residues. CDR1 MNHEY and CDR2 SMNVEV come from the germline V gene (reference sequence). CDR3 sequence (DNA): TGTGCCGGCAGTTTAGGGGCAGCCACTGAAGCTTTCTTT. Its translation: CAGSLGAATEAFF.

This clonotype appeared many times. V usage is TRBV28 and J usage is TRBJ1-2, with D perhaps matching TRBD1 (5 bases). Germline V gene data show CDR1 as MDHEN and CDR2 as SYDVKM. The CDR3 extends over 13 amino acids. V dropped 7 bases and J dropped 4 bases, with 13 bases sitting between them. In nucleotides, the CDR3 is TGTGCCAGCACCATTGACAGTTTCTATGGCTACACCTTC. Translating it yields CASTIDSFYGYTF.

This clonotype appeared a single time. With a much larger clone just one base away, this may be a read error. The conserved phenylalanine or tryptophan normally closing the CDR3 is absent here, so this likely arose from a read error. The chain uses TRBV6-2 or TRBV6-3 and TRBJ2-7; no clear D. The CDR3 has 14 amino acids. The germline V gene has CDR1 MNHEY and CDR2 SVGEGT. V dropped 6 bases and J dropped 6 bases, with 18 bases sitting between them. CDR3 loop: CASRTGPLGLEQYS. The CDR3 coding sequence is TGTGCCAGCAGGACGGGTCCCCTCGGGCTCGAGCAGTACTCC.